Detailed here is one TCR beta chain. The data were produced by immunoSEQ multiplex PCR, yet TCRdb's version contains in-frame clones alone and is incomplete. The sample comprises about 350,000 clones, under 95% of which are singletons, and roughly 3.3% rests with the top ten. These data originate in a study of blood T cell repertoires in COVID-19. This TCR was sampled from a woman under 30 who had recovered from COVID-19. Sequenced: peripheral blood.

The CDR3 DNA follows: TGTGCCAGTAGTATTCTAGCGGGAGGGCCAACGAACACCGGGGAGCTGTTTTTT. Translation: CASSILAGGPTNTGELFF. This chain links TRBV19 with TRBJ2-2, with 12 bases aligning to TRBD2. The CDR3 is 18 amino acids. Trimming cost V 3 bases and J 0 bases; bases outside gene matches: 5. Germline V gene data show CDR1 as LNHDA and CDR2 as SQIVND (reference sequence).